The next 16 T cell receptor beta chains were all read from a single sample in a study of blood T cells in healthy people across ages (dated by TCRdb to between 2014 and 2017). Receptor libraries were prepared by 5' RACE. TCRdb shows the sequencer as Illumina HiSeq 2500. A second PCR of roughly 7 to 11 cycles was performed with a sample-barcoded 5' primer and a J-beta primer mix. The public reads were reanalyzed by TCRdb: fastp trimming at Q25, MiXCR alignment, in-frame beta chains only. Each CDR3 protein gets just one entry, which takes the most common genes and DNA from the rows behind it. Recorded for this sample are roughly 550,000 distinct CDR3 sequences; less than 25% of them occurred a single time. The ten largest clonotypes hold roughly 9.4% of the sample. These data were also reused for a study on T cells of mothers and their children.

The sample taken for sequencing was blood. These receptors all come from a boy between 10 and 17 years old in good health.

As for this clonotype: Possible read error: a much larger clone is one base away. It is likely a read error, because the conserved phenylalanine at the end of the CDR3 is missing. J is TRBJ2-4 and V is TRBV2; the match to TRBD1 covers 7 bases. Germline V gene lookup returns CDR1 SNHLY and CDR2 FYNNEI. This CDR3 region has 14 residues. V shed 3 bases and J 6 bases; nucleotides not matched to a gene: 5. CDR3 protein: CASSESAGGNIQYL. DNA for the CDR3: TGTGCCAGCAGTGAGTCGGCAGGGGGAAACATTCAGTACCTC.

The gene calls are TRBV5-1 and TRBJ2-5, with 7 bases that match TRBD2. The CDR3 is made up of 14 amino acids. V gave up 1 base and J gave up 5 bases; unmatched junction bases: 5. Germline assignment: CDR1 SGHRS and CDR2 YFSETQ. CDR3 DNA: TGCGCCAGCAGCTTGTCTGCGGGAGAGGAGACCCAGTACTTC. It translates to CASSLSAGEETQYF. The variable domain in full, with the rest retrieved from reference TRBV5-1 and TRBJ2-5, is KAGVTQTPRYLIKTRGQQVTLSCSPISGHRSVSWYQQTPGQGLQFLFEYFSETQRNKGNFPGRFSGRQFSNSRSEMNVSTLELGDSALYLCASSLSAGEETQYFGPGTRLLVL.

The chain recombines TRBV5-6 with TRBJ1-4; D is unclear. The CDR3 length is 16 residues. Trimming took 0 bases from V and 4 from J, leaving 13 bases between them. Germline V gene sequence: CDR1 SGHDT, CDR2 YYEEEE. The CDR3 region is CASSLGPPNNNEKLFF. CDR3 coding DNA: TGTGCCAGCAGCTTGGGACCGCCAAACAATAATGAAAAACTGTTTTTT.

This clonotype was detected a few times. The V call is TRBV4-3, the J call TRBJ1-5; D unresolved. Germline CDR1 LGHNA, CDR2 YSLEER. The V end lost 2 bases, the J end lost 0 bases, and 14 bases lay between the germline ends. The CDR3 runs 17 residues. The CDR3 DNA sequence: TGCGCCAGCAGCCAAAGGCCGCCGTTATATAGCAATCAGCCCCAGCATTTT. It encodes CASSQRPPLYSNQPQHF.

This clonotype was counted between two and nine times. A much larger clone lies one base from this, so it may be a read error. This chain uses TRBV7-2 with TRBJ2-5; D gene unclear. TRBJ2-7 matches the DNA end more closely, so the J call is doubtful. Germline values: CDR1 SGHTA, CDR2 FQGNSA. The CDR3 spans 11 residues. The CDR3 sequence: CASSFYYEQYF. In nucleotides, the CDR3 is TGTGCCAGCAGCTTTTACTACGAGCAGTACTTC.

This clonotype showed up many times. CDR3 nucleotide sequence: TGTGCCAGCAGTCTTGTGCACAATGAGCAGTTCTTC. It encodes CASSLVHNEQFF. The chain uses TRBV12-3 or TRBV12-4 and TRBJ2-1; D remains ambiguous. The length of the CDR3 is 12 residues. V gave up 5 bases and J gave up 5 bases, with 7 bases separating them.

The rearrangement links TRBV12-3 or TRBV12-4 to TRBJ2-2; no firm D call. This CDR3 has 13 residues. The V end lost 4 bases, the J end lost 4 bases, and 7 bases lay between the germline ends. DNA of the CDR3: TGTGCCAGCAGTTGGGATATCACCGGGGAGCTGTTTTTT. Encoded protein: CASSWDITGELFF.

The V call is TRBV7-9, the J call TRBJ1-4; 8 bases are a match to TRBD1. CDR1 SEHNR and CDR2 FQNEAQ come from the germline V gene (reference sequence). V lost 5 bases to trimming and J lost 8 bases; unmatched junction nucleotides: 13. This CDR3 has 16 amino acids. CDR3 in amino acids: CASSRGQASAKEKLFF. The CDR3 nucleotides are TGTGCCAGCAGCAGGGGACAGGCGTCCGCCAAGGAAAAACTGTTTTTT.

The CDR3 spells CASKGAGRETQYF. In DNA form, the CDR3 reads TGTGCCAGCAAGGGAGCGGGAAGGGAGACCCAGTACTTC. V is TRBV25-1 and J is TRBJ2-5, with TRBD2 matching 7 bases. Germline values: CDR1 MGHDK, CDR2 SYGVNS. The length of the CDR3 is 13 residues. J lost 5 bases, V lost 7 bases, and 7 bases had no gene match.

The chain joins TRBV6-2 or TRBV6-3 to TRBJ2-1; 8 bases are shared with TRBD1. Germline CDR1 is MNHEY and CDR2 is SVGEGT. V gave up 5 bases and J gave up 0 bases; unmatched junction bases: 6. The CDR3 runs to 16 residues. CDR3: CASSTRDRTSYNEQFF. CDR3 nucleotides: TGTGCCAGCAGTACCCGGGACAGGACCTCCTACAATGAGCAGTTCTTC.

The V and J genes are TRBV29-1 and TRBJ2-7, with a weak D call TRBD2 (5 bases). Trimming pared 2 bases from V and 0 bases from J, leaving 14 bases between. CDR3 length: 15 residues. The germline V gene has CDR1 SQVTM and CDR2 ANQGSEA. The CDR3 sequence is CSVETRAVSSYEQYF. The CDR3 bases are TGCAGCGTTGAAACGAGGGCAGTAAGCTCCTACGAGCAGTACTTC.

With regard to this clonotype: It may be a read error: a sequence one base away is much more abundant. The J gene is TRBJ2-7, the V gene TRBV25-1, with D perhaps assigned TRBD1 or TRBD2 (6 bases each). Between the trimmed V and J ends, which lost 0 bases and 3 bases, there was a span of 15 bases. The CDR3 is 16 amino acids. Germline CDR1 MGHDK, CDR2 SYGVNS. CDR3 sequence: CASSEYRGGQIYEQYF. CDR3 DNA: TGTGCCAGCAGTGAATATCGAGGGGGGCAGATCTACGAGCAGTACTTC.

The V gene is TRBV30, the J gene TRBJ2-7; D not certain. The length of the CDR3 is 10 residues. Germline V gives CDR1 GTSNPN, CDR2 SVGIG (reference sequence). V was pared by 1 base and J by 7 bases, with 5 bases between. CDR3 nucleotides: TGTGCCTGGAGTGGCGGTGAGCAGTACTTC. Translating it yields CAWSGGEQYF.

This clonotype turned up a few times. V usage is TRBV29-1 and J usage is TRBJ2-7; no clear D gene. CDR3 length: 12 amino acids. Germline CDR1 is SQVTM and CDR2 is ANQGSEA. CDR3 residues: CSNPTSTYEQYF. The CDR3 DNA follows: TGCAGTAATCCGACGTCTACCTACGAGCAGTACTTC.

This clonotype was counted only a few times. The chain joins TRBV4-3 to TRBJ2-7, with D perhaps TRBD1 (5 bases). Germline V gene data show CDR1 as LGHNA and CDR2 as YSLEER. CDR3 length equals 11 residues. Trimming removed 3 bases at V and 6 bases at J, with 6 bases between. The CDR3 region has the DNA TGCGCCAGCAGCCAGGGGCTCGAGCAGTACTTC. Translating gives CASSQGLEQYF.

This clonotype was seen a handful of times. The DNA for the CDR3 is TGTGCCAGCAGTAATAGACAGGAGAGGACTACTGAAGCTTTCTTT. This codes for CASSNRQERTTEAFF. The V and J genes are TRBV6-6 and TRBJ1-1; a possible D gene is TRBD1 (6 bases). V shed 5 bases and J shed 5 bases, with 18 bases lying between them. CDR3 length: 15 residues. Germline V gene lookup returns CDR1 MNHNY and CDR2 SVGAGI (reference sequence).